These T cell receptor beta chains were read from a single sample in a study of control samples from healthy donors and cancer patients. The method was immunoSEQ multiplex PCR; TCRdb's version includes in-frame clones alone and lacks a portion of them. This table holds 15,000 to 20,000 clones, approximately 86% found once. Sequences were obtained from PBMCs. All receptors derive from a woman in her 70s with colorectal cancer. The CDR3 runs from the conserved cysteine through the conserved F or W. Fields, in order: D gene, J gene, clone size, V gene, CDR3 DNA, CDR3 protein. D genes are given only for firm matches. The size field is filled for only some rows; it gives once, few, many or a size class.

NA,TRBJ2-7,NA,TRBV6-2/TRBV6-3,TGTGCCAGCAGTTACGGGGAATGGTCTCCCGAGCAGTACTTC,CASSYGEWSPEQYF
TRBD2,TRBJ2-1,NA,TRBV30,TGTGCCTGGAGTGTATTTTGGGGTTCCTTCGGCGGGAGGAGCTCCTACAATGAGCAGTTCTTC,CAWSVFWGSFGGRSSYNEQFF
NA,TRBJ1-3,once,TRBV19,TGTGCCAGTAGTATAGCAGCGGCCGGCTTCTCTGGAAACACCATATATTTT,CASSIAAAGFSGNTIYF
NA,TRBJ1-5,NA,TRBV6-1,TGTGCCAGCAGTGAAGAGGGATTTCAGCCCCAGCATTTT,CASSEEGFQPQHF
NA,TRBJ1-4,NA,TRBV19,TGTGCCAGTAGTATAATCACAGGTGCAACTAATGAAAAACTGTTTTTT,CASSIITGATNEKLFF
NA,TRBJ2-7,NA,TRBV2,TGTGCCAGCAGTATTAGGGGGGTTGCCTACGAGCAGTACTTC,CASSIRGVAYEQYF
TRBD1,TRBJ2-7,NA,TRBV5-1,TGCGCCAGCAGCGTGACAGGGGTCGAGCAGTACTTC,CASSVTGVEQYF
TRBD2,TRBJ2-1,NA,TRBV7-8,TGTGCCAGCAGCCATACTAGCGGGGGGGCCAATGAGCAGTTCTTC,CASSHTSGGANEQFF
NA,TRBJ2-7,NA,TRBV11-1,TGTGCCAGCAGCTTAGGTACGGGCGGTTCCTACGAGCAGTACTTC,CASSLGTGGSYEQYF
NA,TRBJ1-1,few,TRBV5-1,TGCGCCAGCAGCTTGGAATTGTACACTGAAGCTTTCTTT,CASSLELYTEAFF
TRBD1,TRBJ2-3,NA,TRBV14,TGTGCCAGCAGCCAAGTGACAGGGCCTGGGGCTAGCACAGATACGCAGTATTTT,CASSQVTGPGASTDTQYF
NA,TRBJ2-7,once,TRBV3-1/TRBV3-2,TGTGCCAGCGGAAGCGGGTTTGCCTACGAGCAGTACTTC,CASGSGFAYEQYF
TRBD2,TRBJ2-5,NA,TRBV9,TGTGCCAGCAGCGTAGAACCTAGCGGGGTGCCTGAGGCCCAGTACTTC,CASSVEPSGVPEAQYF
NA,TRBJ1-5,NA,TRBV27,TGTGCCAGCAGCTCCGGGACGGGCAATCAGCCCCAGCATTTT,CASSSGTGNQPQHF
NA,TRBJ1-6,NA,TRBV13,TGTGCCAGCAGCTTGGCCCTTCGGGATTCACCCCTCCACTTT,CASSLALRDSPLHF
NA,TRBJ1-1,NA,TRBV19,TGTGCCAGTAGTATCTCCGGCAGGGAAGGAGCTTTCTTT,CASSISGREGAFF
NA,TRBJ2-2,NA,TRBV7-8,TGTGCCAGCAGCTTAAAGCGGGACAGACCTAGCGGCGGGGAGCTGTTTTTT,CASSLKRDRPSGGELFF
TRBD2,TRBJ2-3,NA,TRBV5-1,TGCGCCAGCAGCCCTTCCGGCGGGAGCCCCACAGATACGCAGTATTTT,CASSPSGGSPTDTQYF
TRBD2,TRBJ2-7,NA,TRBV4-2,TGTGCCAGCAGCCAAGATCTCGCTAGCGGTCTCTACGAGCAGTACTTC,CASSQDLASGLYEQYF
NA,TRBJ2-3,NA,TRBV5-1,TGCGCCAGCAGCTTGGCAGCCGGACTACCCCTTCAGTATTTT,CASSLAAGLPLQYF
NA,TRBJ1-2,NA,TRBV14,TGTGCCAGCAGCTCCGGGACCCCACAATTCGGCTACACCTTC,CASSSGTPQFGYTF
NA,TRBJ2-2,NA,TRBV5-4,TGTGCCAGCAGCTCCGGGGGAGCACTGAACACCGGGGAGCTGTTTTTT,CASSSGGALNTGELFF
TRBD2,TRBJ2-2,NA,TRBV7-8,TGTGCCAGCAGCTTTCAGGTCCCGGGAGGGTTGTCCGGGGAGCTGTTTTTT,CASSFQVPGGLSGELFF
NA,TRBJ2-7,NA,TRBV10-3,TGTGCCATCAGTGAGTCTTCCGAGCAGTACTTC,CAISESSEQYF
TRBD1,TRBJ2-7,NA,TRBV14,TGTGCCAGCAGCCGCTGGGGACAGGGGGGCGAGCAGTACTTC,CASSRWGQGGEQYF
NA,TRBJ2-2,NA,TRBV10-3,TGTGCCATCAGTGAGTTAGGACCTATCAACACCGGGGAGCTGTTTTTT,CAISELGPINTGELFF
TRBD1,TRBJ1-2,NA,TRBV27,TGTGCCAGCAGTGCACAGGGGCTTAGGGGCTACACCTTC,CASSAQGLRGYTF
TRBD1,TRBJ2-7,once,TRBV28,TGTGCCAGCACCATGGACAGGGGGAGATACGAGCAGTACTTC,CASTMDRGRYEQYF
TRBD2,TRBJ2-7,few,TRBV7-9,TGTGCCAGCAGCCCTCTAGCGGGAGGGCCCGAGCAGTACTTC,CASSPLAGGPEQYF
NA,TRBJ2-3,NA,TRBV5-1,TGCGCCAGCAGCTTTGGACGGAGCACAGATACGCAGTATTTT,CASSFGRSTDTQYF